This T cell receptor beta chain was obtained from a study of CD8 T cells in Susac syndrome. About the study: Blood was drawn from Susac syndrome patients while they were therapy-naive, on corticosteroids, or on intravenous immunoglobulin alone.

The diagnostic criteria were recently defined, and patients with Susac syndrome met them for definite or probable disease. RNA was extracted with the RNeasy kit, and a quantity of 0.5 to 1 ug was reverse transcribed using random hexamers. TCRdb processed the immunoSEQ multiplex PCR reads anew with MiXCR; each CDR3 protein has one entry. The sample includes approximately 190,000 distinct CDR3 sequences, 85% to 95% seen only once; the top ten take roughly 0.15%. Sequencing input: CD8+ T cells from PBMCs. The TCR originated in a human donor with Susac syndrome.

The chain's CDR3 is CASSQPPRPGQGAKGEAFF. The DNA of the CDR3 is TGCGCCAGCAGTCAACCCCCCCGACCGGGACAGGGGGCCAAGGGTGAAGCTTTCTTT. The V gene is TRBV23-1, the J gene TRBJ1-1, with 12 bases that match TRBD1. TRBV23-1 is labeled an ORF, and its function is uncertain. The CDR3 has 19 amino acids. J lost 7 bases, V lost 2 bases, and 17 bases had no gene match.